These 19 T cell receptor beta chains came from one sample sequenced in a study of T cell responses to AZD1222 COVID-19 vaccine. Clones were sequenced by immunoSEQ multiplex PCR, and TCRdb holds only the in-frame ones, with some missing. The sample has some 120,000 clones, about 90% seen once. The material was peripheral blood, obtained on day 0 of AZD1222 vaccination. The receptor set was obtained from an adult in good health.

The chain has TRBV19 and TRBJ2-7; a possible D gene is TRBD1 (6 bases). With 4 bases removed from V and 3 bases from J, the gap between germline ends came to 13 bases. This CDR3 is 14 amino acids long. Germline V gene sequence: CDR1 LNHDA, CDR2 SQIVND (reference sequence). This chain's CDR3 is CASSNTRGSYEQYF. The CDR3 DNA reads TGTGCCAGTAGTAATACCAGGGGAAGCTACGAGCAGTACTTC. Drawing the rest from reference TRBV19 and TRBJ2-7, the complete variable domain is DGGITQSPKYLFRKEGQNVTLSCEQNLNHDAMYWYRQDPGQGLRLIYYSQIVNDFQKGDIAEGYSVSREKKESFPLTVTSAQKNPTAFYLCASSNTRGSYEQYFGPGTRLTVT.

V and J are TRBV19 and TRBJ1-6; maybe TRBD1 (5 bases). The CDR3 has 17 amino acids. V was pared by 3 bases and J by 8 bases, with 20 bases between. CDR1 and CDR2 from the germline V gene are LNHDA and SQIVND (reference sequence). CDR3 coding DNA: TGTGCCAGTAGTATTGCCGGAGGGACCTTAGGTGATTCACCCCTCCACTTT. Translating it yields CASSIAGGTLGDSPLHF.

CDR3 coding DNA: TGCAGCGTTGCGTTTGGCTATGGCTACACCTTC. It yields the protein CSVAFGYGYTF. The chain combines TRBV29-1 with TRBJ1-2; no reliable D call. CDR1 is SQVTM and CDR2 is ANQGSEA in the germline V gene. The CDR3 contains 11 residues. Trimming pared 4 bases from V and 4 bases from J, leaving 7 bases between. The complete variable domain, with remaining parts taken from reference TRBV29-1 and TRBJ1-2, reads SAVISQKPSRDICQRGTSLTIQCQVDSQVTMMFWYRQQPGQSLTLIATANQGSEATYESGFVIDKFPISRPNLTFSTLTVSNMSPEDSSIYLCSVAFGYGYTFGSGTRLTVV.

A remark on this clone: Mismatch with germline at one junction end may stem from a read error. The gene calls are TRBV7-7 and TRBJ2-7, with 9 bases lining up with TRBD2. The CDR3 spans 15 residues. The germline V gene encodes CDR1 SSHAT and CDR2 FNYEAQ (reference sequence). The CDR3 spells CASSPGLAFPYEQYF. CDR3 nucleotides: TGTGCTAGCAGTCCGGGACTAGCTTTTCCCTACGAGCAGTACTTC.

This chain joins TRBV19 and TRBJ1-6, with D perhaps TRBD1 (5 bases). Germline V gene lookup returns CDR1 LNHDA and CDR2 SQIVND (reference sequence). Between the trimmed V and J ends, which lost 2 bases and 9 bases, there was a span of 14 bases. There are 15 residues in the CDR3. In DNA, the CDR3 is TGTGCCAGTAGTATACCCACCCAGGGTTCTTCACCCCTCCACTTT. It yields the protein CASSIPTQGSSPLHF.

This CDR3 is CASSQGGGTSNYGYTF. Here the CDR3 DNA reads TGTGCCAGCAGCCAAGGTGGGGGGACATCTAACTATGGCTACACCTTC. This rearrangement joins TRBV3-1 (or the pseudogene TRBV3-2) to TRBJ1-2; D is possibly TRBD1 (6 bases). CDR3 length equals 16 residues. Germline CDR1 reads LGHDT; CDR2 reads YNNKEL (reference sequence). V lost 1 base and J 0 bases, leaving 12 bases between the germline ends.

Of note for this clone: A junction end diverges from the germline sequence, so it may reflect a read error. This sequence joins TRBV3-1 (or the pseudogene TRBV3-2) and TRBJ1-5; D is undetermined. Germline-derived CDR1 and CDR2 are LGHDT and YNNKEL (reference sequence). This CDR3 is built from 13 residues. CDR3 region: CASSHRANPPQHF. The CDR3 DNA is TGTGCCAGCAGCCACCGGGCCAATCCGCCCCAGCATTTT.

The CDR3 DNA is TGTGCCAGCACCACCTTAGGACAGAGCCCTAACACTGAAGCTTTCTTT. Translation gives CASTTLGQSPNTEAFF. The chain employs TRBV5-4 and TRBJ1-1; a possible D gene is TRBD1 (6 bases). CDR1 is SGHNT and CDR2 is YYREEE in the germline V gene (reference sequence). The CDR3 is 16 residues long. V was clipped by 6 bases and J by 2 bases, with 20 bases between them.

This sequence joins TRBV25-1 and TRBJ2-7, with D tentatively TRBD1 (6 bases). This CDR3 is 11 amino acids long. In germline, CDR1 is MGHDK, CDR2 SYGVNS. V was cut by 8 bases and J by 3 bases, with 8 bases left in between. In nucleotides, the CDR3 is TGTGCCAGCGCGACAGGCTACGAGCAGTACTTC. It yields the protein CASATGYEQYF.

The genes are TRBV6-5 and TRBJ2-7, with D perhaps given as TRBD1 or TRBD2 (6 bases each). Germline V CDR1 and CDR2: MNHEY, SVGAGI. The CDR3 spans 13 residues. The V and J ends lost 8 bases and 0 bases respectively, with 11 bases between them. The DNA of the CDR3 is TGTGCCAGCCAGGGGAGGAACTCCTACGAGCAGTACTTC. Its translation: CASQGRNSYEQYF.

The chain carries TRBV9 and TRBJ1-4; D call uncertain. Trimming stripped 4 bases from V and 3 bases from J, with 13 bases between. Germline V gene data show CDR1 as SGDLS and CDR2 as YYNGEE. The CDR3 totals 15 residues. In DNA, the CDR3 is TGTGCCAGCAGCACCAGGAGGGAGGCTAATGAAAAACTGTTTTTT. It encodes CASSTRREANEKLFF.

This rearrangement joins TRBV9 to TRBJ1-1; D remains ambiguous. The CDR3 sequence is 14 residues long. The ends were cut back, 0 bases at V and 1 base at J, with 7 bases in the middle. From germline, CDR1 is SGDLS and CDR2 YYNGEE. The CDR3 nucleotides are TGTGCCAGCAGCGTAGGAGATCCGAACACTGAAGCTTTCTTT. As protein: CASSVGDPNTEAFF. Full variable domain (outside the CDR3, taken from reference TRBV9 and TRBJ1-1): DSGVTQTPKHLITATGQRVTLRCSPRSGDLSVYWYQQSLDQGLQFLIQYYNGEERAKGNILERFSAQQFPDLHSELNLSSLELGDSALYFCASSVGDPNTEAFFGQGTRLTVV.

This clone was found a few times. The chain links TRBV6-1 to TRBJ1-2; no clear D gene. The CDR3 spans 11 residues. Looked up from germline, CDR1 is MNHNS and CDR2 is SASEGT. V lost 0 bases, J lost 10 bases, and 6 bases lay in between. CDR3 DNA sequence: TGTGCCAGCAGTGAAGCCATATCCTACACCTTC. Translation gives CASSEAISYTF.

As to this clone: This CDR3 is also generated by other DNA sequences in the sample. The chain is built from TRBV6-5 and TRBJ1-4, with TRBD1 identical over 9 bases. After removal of 6 bases from V and 8 bases from J, the junction contained 4 bases not matched to a gene. The CDR3 has 13 residues. In germline, CDR1 is MNHEY, CDR2 SVGAGI. CDR3 DNA sequence: TGTGCCAGCAGACGCGACAGGGGGGAAAAACTGTTTTTT. Protein: CASRRDRGEKLFF.

V gene TRBV10-3 combines with J gene TRBJ1-1; maybe TRBD1 (6 bases). Germline V CDR1 and CDR2: ENHRY, SYGVKD. Deletions cut 4 bases from V and 0 bases from J, with 15 bases between. The CDR3 runs 16 residues. The CDR3 coding sequence is TGTGCCATCAGTGGGGGGGGCCTTAGAATGAACACTGAAGCTTTCTTT. This encodes CAISGGGLRMNTEAFF.

This chain links TRBV2 with TRBJ2-2, with D maybe TRBD1 (5 bases). This CDR3 comprises 18 residues. Germline lookup yields CDR1 SNHLY and CDR2 FYNNEI. The V gene lost 8 bases and the J gene lost 2 bases, with 24 bases spanning the gap. The CDR3 here is CASEVRTPRRSNTGELFF. The CDR3 DNA reads as TGTGCCAGCGAGGTGAGGACACCAAGACGGTCAAACACCGGGGAGCTGTTTTTT.

The chain couples TRBV5-1 to TRBJ2-1; possible D gene TRBD2, 6 bases. This CDR3 comprises 14 residues. V lost 4 bases and J lost 5, with 13 bases in between. Germline V gene sequence: CDR1 SGHRS, CDR2 YFSETQ. CDR3 in DNA: TGCGCCAGCAGCGCTCGACTAGACCACAATGAGCAGTTCTTC. Translation gives CASSARLDHNEQFF. The full variable domain, with the rest looked up from reference TRBV5-1 and TRBJ2-1, is KAGVTQTPRYLIKTRGQQVTLSCSPISGHRSVSWYQQTPGQGLQFLFEYFSETQRNKGNFPGRFSGRQFSNSRSEMNVSTLELGDSALYLCASSARLDHNEQFFGPGTRLTVL.

This clone appeared once. This sequence joins TRBV9 and TRBJ2-2; 11 bases fit TRBD1. J was trimmed by 3 bases and V by 4 bases; bases with no gene match: 5. This CDR3 is 16 amino acids long. Germline V lookup: CDR1 SGDLS, CDR2 YYNGEE. CDR3 sequence: CASSLRTGGDTGELFF. Written as DNA, the CDR3 is TGTGCCAGCAGCTTAAGGACAGGGGGCGACACCGGGGAGCTGTTTTTT.

The chain uses TRBV5-6 and TRBJ1-3; a weak D match, TRBD1 (5 bases). The CDR3 contains 16 residues. Germline CDR1 SGHDT, CDR2 YYEEEE. Trimming removed 2 bases at V and 5 bases at J, with 17 bases between. In nucleotides, the CDR3 is TGTGCCAGCAGCTTATCAGGAACAGGCTTTAGAAACACCATATATTTT. It is translated as CASSLSGTGFRNTIYF.